This TCR beta chain derives from a study of CD8+CD57+ T cells in acquired aplastic anemia. Study findings and constraints: In common between the patients and the controls were approximately 28 CD8+ CDR3 sequences. The CD8+ Simpson's diversity of patients and controls was not significantly different.

Profiling of TCR beta VDJ combinations and CDR3 sequences used genomic DNA as template. TCRdb ran MiXCR on the reads and lists one entry per CDR3 protein. The sample contains about 130,000 distinct CDR3 sequences, about 46% of which appear only once. Germline values: CDR1 LNHDA, CDR2 SQIVND (reference sequence). V dropped 4 bases and J dropped 4 bases, with 13 bases sitting between them. This CDR3 spans 14 amino acids. This clonotype was picked up many times. Its cognate antigen is unknown. The chain combines TRBV19 with TRBJ2-5; a weak D match, TRBD2 (7 bases). The sample taken for sequencing was sorted CD4+, CD8+, or CD8+CD57+ T cells (not recorded which) from PBMCs. The TCR sequence derives from a human donor in good health, serving as a control. The CDR3 nucleotides are TGTGCCAGTAGTACCCGGGGGGCCGCAGAGACCCAGTACTTC. This translates into CASSTRGAAETQYF. The full variable domain, rest sourced from reference TRBV19 and TRBJ2-5, is DGGITQSPKYLFRKEGQNVTLSCEQNLNHDAMYWYRQDPGQGLRLIYYSQIVNDFQKGDIAEGYSVSREKKESFPLTVTSAQKNPTAFYLCASSTRGAAETQYFGPGTRLLVL.